This T cell receptor beta chain appears in the sequencing data of a study of Graves' ophthalmopathy and Graves' hyperthyroidism. Study-level findings and limits: Ophthalmopathy could be told apart from stable hyperthyroidism by a 13-signature model (around 85% sensitivity, roughly 81% specificity).

Of note for this clonotype: No antigen is known for it.

Beta-chain TCR CDR3 regions were amplified from RNA transcripts. An initial RT-PCR round employing HTBI primers preceded a second-round multiplex PCR. One entry per CDR3 protein results from TCRdb running MiXCR on the multiplex PCR reads. Of roughly 1.1 million distinct CDR3 sequences listed, 35% to 45% were seen once; the top ten hold roughly 11%. The germline V gene encodes CDR1 MNHEY and CDR2 SVGAGI. V lost 5 bases to trimming and J lost 3 bases; unmatched junction nucleotides: 6. CDR3 length: 14 amino acids. This TCR came from an adult man with Graves' hyperthyroidism. The rearrangement joins TRBV6-5 to TRBJ2-7; 8 bases match TRBD2. Sequenced: peripheral blood or thyroid tissue (not recorded which). DNA of the CDR3: TGTGCCAGCAGTACCGGGACTAGAAACTACGAGCAGTACTTC. This gives the protein CASSTGTRNYEQYF.